This TCR beta chain comes out of a study of T cell responses to AZD1222 COVID-19 vaccine. Overall study findings and caveats: Spike-specific TCR breadth and depth grew following two AZD1222 doses.

The protocol was immunoSEQ multiplex PCR, while the TCRdb copy is restricted to in-frame clones and leaves out a portion. Among some 120,000 clones listed, roughly 93% were seen once. CDR1 and CDR2 from the germline V gene are LGHDT and YNNKEL (reference sequence). Trimming cost V 2 bases and J 7 bases, with 21 bases left between them. CDR3 length: 17 amino acids. Comment on this clone: Antigen unknown.

The chain combines TRBV3-1 (or the pseudogene TRBV3-2) with TRBJ2-1, with a tentative D call TRBD2 (6 bases). The specimen was peripheral blood, collected on day 0 of AZD1222 vaccination. The sequence was collected from an adult in good health. The CDR3: CASSQYSAGGAGNEQFF. CDR3 in DNA: TGTGCCAGCAGCCAATACTCCGCCGGAGGGGCGGGGAATGAGCAGTTCTTC.